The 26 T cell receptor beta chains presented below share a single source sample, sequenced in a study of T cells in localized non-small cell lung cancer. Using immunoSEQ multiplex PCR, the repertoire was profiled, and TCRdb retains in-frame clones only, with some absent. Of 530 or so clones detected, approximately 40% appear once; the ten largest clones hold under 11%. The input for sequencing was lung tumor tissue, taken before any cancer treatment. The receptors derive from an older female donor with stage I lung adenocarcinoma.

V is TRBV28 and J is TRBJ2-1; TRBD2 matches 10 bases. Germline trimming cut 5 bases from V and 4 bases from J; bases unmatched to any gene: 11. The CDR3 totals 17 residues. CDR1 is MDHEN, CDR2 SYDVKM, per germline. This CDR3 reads CASSHFLAGVVYNEQFF. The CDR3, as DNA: TGTGCCAGCAGTCACTTTCTAGCGGGAGTGGTGTACAATGAGCAGTTCTTC.

The CDR3 here is CASSTRDTKPGEQYF. CDR3 DNA: TGTGCCAGCAGTACACGGGACACCAAACCGGGCGAGCAGTACTTC. The chain joins TRBV28 to TRBJ2-7; a possible D gene is TRBD1 (6 bases). CDR3 length: 15 residues. The germline V gene has CDR1 MDHEN and CDR2 SYDVKM. Trimming removed 5 bases from V and 6 bases from J, with 20 bases in between.

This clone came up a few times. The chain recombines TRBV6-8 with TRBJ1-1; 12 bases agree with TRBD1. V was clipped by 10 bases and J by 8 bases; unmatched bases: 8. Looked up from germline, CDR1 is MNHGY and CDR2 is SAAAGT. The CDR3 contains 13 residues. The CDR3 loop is CAISGTGGSEAFF. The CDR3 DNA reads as TGTGCCATCAGCGGGACAGGGGGCTCCGAAGCTTTCTTT.

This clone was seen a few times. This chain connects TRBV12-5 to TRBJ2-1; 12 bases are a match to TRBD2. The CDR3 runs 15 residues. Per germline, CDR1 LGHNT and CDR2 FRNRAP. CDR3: CASGGPSGRATEQFF. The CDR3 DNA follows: TGTGCCAGCGGTGGACCTAGCGGGAGGGCCACTGAGCAGTTCTTC.

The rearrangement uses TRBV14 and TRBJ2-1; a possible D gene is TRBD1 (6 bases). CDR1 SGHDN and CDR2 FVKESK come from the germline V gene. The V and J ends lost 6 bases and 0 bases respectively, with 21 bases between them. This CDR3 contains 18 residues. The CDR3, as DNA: TGTGCCAGCAGTCCCAGCCAGGGTGGACAGAGCTCCTACAATGAGCAGTTCTTC. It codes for CASSPSQGGQSSYNEQFF.

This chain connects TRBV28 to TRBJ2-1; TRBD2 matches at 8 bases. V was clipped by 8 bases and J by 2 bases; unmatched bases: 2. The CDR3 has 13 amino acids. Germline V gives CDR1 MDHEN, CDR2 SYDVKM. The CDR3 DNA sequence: TGTGCCAGCGCTAGCGGGCCCTACAATGAGCAGTTCTTC. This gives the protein CASASGPYNEQFF.

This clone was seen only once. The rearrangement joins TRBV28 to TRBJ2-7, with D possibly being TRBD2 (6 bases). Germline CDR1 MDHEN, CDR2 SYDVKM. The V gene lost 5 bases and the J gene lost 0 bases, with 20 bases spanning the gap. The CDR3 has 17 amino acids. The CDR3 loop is CASSQNPRDVPSYEQYF. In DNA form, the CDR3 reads TGTGCCAGCAGTCAAAACCCGCGGGACGTGCCCTCCTACGAGCAGTACTTC.

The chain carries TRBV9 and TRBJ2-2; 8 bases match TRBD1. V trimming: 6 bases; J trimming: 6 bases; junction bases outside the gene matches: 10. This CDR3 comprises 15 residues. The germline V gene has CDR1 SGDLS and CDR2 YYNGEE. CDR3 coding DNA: TGTGCCAGCACCATGACAGGGGTCCGTGCCGGGGAGCTGTTTTTT. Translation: CASTMTGVRAGELFF.

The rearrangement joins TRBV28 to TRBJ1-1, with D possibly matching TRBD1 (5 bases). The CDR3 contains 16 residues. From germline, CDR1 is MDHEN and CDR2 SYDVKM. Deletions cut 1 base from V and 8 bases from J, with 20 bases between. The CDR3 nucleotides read TGTGCCAGCAGTTTATTGGGCCAGGGACTGTATGCCGAAGCTTTCTTT. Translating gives CASSLLGQGLYAEAFF.

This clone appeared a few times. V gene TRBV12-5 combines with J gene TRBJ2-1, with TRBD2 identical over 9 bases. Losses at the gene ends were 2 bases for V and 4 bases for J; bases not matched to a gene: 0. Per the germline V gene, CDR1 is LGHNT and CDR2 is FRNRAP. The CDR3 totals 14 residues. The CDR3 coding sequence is TGTGCTAGTGGTTTGCTAGCGGGATACAATGAGCAGTTCTTC. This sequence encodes CASGLLAGYNEQFF.

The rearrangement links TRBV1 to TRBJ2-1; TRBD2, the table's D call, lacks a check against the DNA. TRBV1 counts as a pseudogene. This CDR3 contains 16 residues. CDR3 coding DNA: TGCGCCAGCAGCCAAGTTCTAGCGACCTCCTACAATGAGCAGTTCTTC. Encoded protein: CASSQVLATSYNEQFF.

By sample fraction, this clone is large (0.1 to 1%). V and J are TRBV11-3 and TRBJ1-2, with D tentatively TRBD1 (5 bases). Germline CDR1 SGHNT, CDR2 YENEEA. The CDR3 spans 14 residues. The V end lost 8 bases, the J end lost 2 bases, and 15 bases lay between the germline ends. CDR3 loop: CASGTGSHNYGYTF. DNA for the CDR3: TGTGCCAGCGGTACAGGATCCCACAACTATGGCTACACCTTC.

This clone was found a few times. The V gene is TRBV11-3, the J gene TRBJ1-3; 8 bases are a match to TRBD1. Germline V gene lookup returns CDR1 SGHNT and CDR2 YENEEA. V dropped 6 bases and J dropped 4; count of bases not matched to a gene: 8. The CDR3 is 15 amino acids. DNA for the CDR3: TGTGCCAGCAGTACGAACAGGGGGGCCGGAAACACCATATATTTT. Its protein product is CASSTNRGAGNTIYF.

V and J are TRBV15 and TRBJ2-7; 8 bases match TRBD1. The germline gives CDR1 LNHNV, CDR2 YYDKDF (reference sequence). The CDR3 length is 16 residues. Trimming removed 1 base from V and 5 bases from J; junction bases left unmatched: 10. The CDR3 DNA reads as TGTGCCACCAGCAGAGGTAGGACAGGGATGATCAACGAGCAGTACTTC. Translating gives CATSRGRTGMINEQYF.

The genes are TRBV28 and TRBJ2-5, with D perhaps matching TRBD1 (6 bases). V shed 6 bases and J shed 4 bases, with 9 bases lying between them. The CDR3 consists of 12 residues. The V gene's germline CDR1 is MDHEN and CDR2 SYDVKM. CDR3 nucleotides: TGTGCCAGCAGACTACAGGGAGAGACCCAGTACTTC. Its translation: CASRLQGETQYF.

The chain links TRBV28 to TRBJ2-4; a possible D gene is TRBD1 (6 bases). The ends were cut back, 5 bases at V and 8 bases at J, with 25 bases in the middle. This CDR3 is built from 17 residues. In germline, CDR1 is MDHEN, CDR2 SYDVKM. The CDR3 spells CASSPLQGPRGVDIQYF. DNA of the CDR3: TGTGCCAGCAGTCCCCTACAGGGACCCCGGGGTGTCGACATTCAGTACTTC.

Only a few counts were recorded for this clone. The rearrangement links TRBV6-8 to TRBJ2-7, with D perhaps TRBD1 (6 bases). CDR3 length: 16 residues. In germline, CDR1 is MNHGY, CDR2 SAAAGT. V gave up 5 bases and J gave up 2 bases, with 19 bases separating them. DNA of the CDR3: TGTGCCAGCAGTCAACCGCCCGGGACACCCCCCTACGAGCAGTACTTC. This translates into CASSQPPGTPPYEQYF.

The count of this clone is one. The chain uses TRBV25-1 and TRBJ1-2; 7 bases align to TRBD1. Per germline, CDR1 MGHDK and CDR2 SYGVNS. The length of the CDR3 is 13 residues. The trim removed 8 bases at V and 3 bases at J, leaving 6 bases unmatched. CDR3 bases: TGTGCCAGCCGACAGGGCCGATACTATGGCTACACCTTC. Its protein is CASRQGRYYGYTF.

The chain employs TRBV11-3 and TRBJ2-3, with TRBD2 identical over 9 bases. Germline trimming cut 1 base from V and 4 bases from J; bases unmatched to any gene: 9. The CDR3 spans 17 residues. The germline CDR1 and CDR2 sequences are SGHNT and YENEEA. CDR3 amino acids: CASSLGLGSGRSDTQYF. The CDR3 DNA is TGTGCCAGCAGCTTAGGTCTGGGTAGCGGGAGATCAGATACGCAGTATTTT.

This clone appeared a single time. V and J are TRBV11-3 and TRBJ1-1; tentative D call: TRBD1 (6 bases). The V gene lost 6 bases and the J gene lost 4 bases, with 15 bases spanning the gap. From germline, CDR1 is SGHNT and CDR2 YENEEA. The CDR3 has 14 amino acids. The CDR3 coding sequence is TGTGCCAGCAGTTTTGGGGGGGCAGGCACTGAAGCTTTCTTT. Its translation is CASSFGGAGTEAFF.

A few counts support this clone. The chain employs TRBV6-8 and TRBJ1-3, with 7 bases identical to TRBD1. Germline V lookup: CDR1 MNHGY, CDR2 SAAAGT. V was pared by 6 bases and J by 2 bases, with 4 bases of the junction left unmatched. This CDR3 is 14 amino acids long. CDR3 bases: TGTGCCAGCAGAGTCGACAGGGCTGGAAACACCATATATTTT. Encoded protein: CASRVDRAGNTIYF.

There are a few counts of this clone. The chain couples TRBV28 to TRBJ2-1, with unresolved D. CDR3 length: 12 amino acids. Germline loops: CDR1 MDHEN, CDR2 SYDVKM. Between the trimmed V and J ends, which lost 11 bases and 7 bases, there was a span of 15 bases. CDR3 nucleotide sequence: TGTGCCCTCAGAGGTGGTGGGAATGAGCAGTTCTTC. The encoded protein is CALRGGGNEQFF.

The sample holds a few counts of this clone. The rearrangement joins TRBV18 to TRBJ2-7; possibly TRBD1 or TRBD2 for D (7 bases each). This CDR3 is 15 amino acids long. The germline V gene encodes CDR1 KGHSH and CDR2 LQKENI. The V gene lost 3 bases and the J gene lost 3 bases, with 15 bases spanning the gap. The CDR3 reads CASSPGRTGVYEQYF. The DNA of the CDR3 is TGTGCCAGCTCACCCGGGAGGACAGGAGTCTACGAGCAGTACTTC.

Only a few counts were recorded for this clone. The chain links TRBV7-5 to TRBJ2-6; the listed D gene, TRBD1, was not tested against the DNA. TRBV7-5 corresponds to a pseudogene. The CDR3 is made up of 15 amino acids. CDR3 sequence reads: CASTQGARGANVLTF. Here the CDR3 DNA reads TGTGCCAGCACCCAGGGGGCGCGGGGGGCCAACGTCCTGACTTTC.

The CDR3 protein is CAWSQGVGGSYNEQFF. CDR3 nucleotides: TGTGCCTGGAGTCAAGGCGTAGGGGGCTCCTACAATGAGCAGTTCTTC. The rearrangement links TRBV30 to TRBJ2-1; a possible D gene is TRBD1 (6 bases). The CDR3 consists of 16 residues. From germline, CDR1 is GTSNPN and CDR2 SVGIG (reference sequence). Trimming stripped 2 bases from V and 0 bases from J, with 14 bases between.

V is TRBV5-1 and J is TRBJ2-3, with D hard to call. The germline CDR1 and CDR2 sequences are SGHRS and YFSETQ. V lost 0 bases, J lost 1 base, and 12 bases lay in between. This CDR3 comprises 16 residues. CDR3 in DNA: TGCGCCAGCAGCTTGGACGGGCGAATGGGCACAGATACGCAGTATTTT. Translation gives CASSLDGRMGTDTQYF.